The clone carrying this T cell receptor (beta chain) was counted between two and nine times. Sequenced by immunoSEQ multiplex PCR; TCRdb stores in-frame clones only, minus some. The table includes more than 80,000 clones, almost 96% detected once. This specimen belongs to a study of technical replicates of blood from four donors. J lost 6 bases, V lost 6 bases, and 2 bases had no gene match. The CDR3 extends over 12 amino acids. From germline, CDR1 is SNHLY and CDR2 FYNNEI. The receptor was derived from a human donor in good health. The chain recombines TRBV2 with TRBJ1-5; the match to TRBD1 covers 7 bases. Material for sequencing was T cells isolated from PBMCs. The CDR3 DNA is TGTGCCAGCAGGAGGGGGCTTCAGCCCCAGCATTTT. Translation: CASRRGLQPQHF.